The text below deals with one T cell receptor beta chain. The antigen remains undetermined. The data were taken from a study of shared clonotypes between healthy human individuals. Study conclusions and caveats: Depth of sequencing was expected to influence donor clonotype sharing. Tissue TCR repertoires likely differ from these blood-only repertoires.

For unsorted PBMC, 250 to 350 ng DNA per replicate equaled roughly 28,000 T cell genomes. Ten immunoSEQ deep assay plates were used by the authors to sequence unsorted PBMC DNA. The assay was immunoSEQ multiplex PCR, and TCRdb's table has in-frame clones only and misses some. Of roughly 510,000 clones listed, about three quarters are singletons. The source of this sequence is a woman aged 35 to 49 in good health. Some clones in this sample may be carry-over from other donors' samples. The sequenced sample consisted of PBMCs.

CDR3 protein: CSVELAGGEQYF. The CDR3 DNA follows: TGCAGCGTTGAACTAGCGGGAGGCGAGCAGTACTTC. This chain connects TRBV29-1 to TRBJ2-5; 11 positions match TRBD2. The end of the DNA fits TRBJ2-7 better, so the J call may be wrong. The CDR3 runs to 12 residues. CDR1 and CDR2 from the germline V gene are SQVTM and ANQGSEA.